One and the same sample provided the 7 T cell receptor beta chains below, sequenced in a study of T-cell memory formation after mild COVID-19. TCRdb fed the 5' RACE reads into MiXCR, producing one record per CDR3 protein. The sample yields 240,000 or so distinct CDR3 sequences, roughly a tenth seen once. Sample: PBMCs or a T cell subset sorted from them (not recorded which). The receptor set was obtained from a man aged 18 to 29 who had mild COVID-19 (a few samples of this study predate the infection). Cell type and time point are not known.

The DNA for the CDR3 is TGCGCCAGCACCTTTAGGCAATTCACCGGGGAGCTGTTTTTT. Its protein product is CASTFRQFTGELFF. The genes are TRBV5-1 and TRBJ2-2; D gene uncertain. The V end was cut by 6 bases, the J end by 4 bases, with 13 bases between. Germline V gene lookup returns CDR1 SGHRS and CDR2 YFSETQ. There are 14 residues in the CDR3.

The chain joins TRBV12-3 or TRBV12-4 to TRBJ2-1; D may be TRBD1 (6 bases). The CDR3 loop spans 13 amino acids. The V end lost 3 bases, the J end lost 9 bases, and 12 bases lay between the germline ends. CDR3 sequence reads: CASSFPGELEQFF. The CDR3 nucleotides read TGTGCCAGCAGTTTCCCAGGGGAACTTGAGCAGTTCTTC.

The sample holds many counts of this clonotype. The J gene is TRBJ2-1, the V gene TRBV5-1; D not resolved. This CDR3 comprises 16 residues. V was trimmed by 3 bases and J by 1 base, leaving 14 bases between them. Germline-derived CDR1 and CDR2 are SGHRS and YFSETQ. The CDR3 region is CASSSQAAGSYNEQFF. The CDR3 DNA reads TGCGCCAGCAGCTCCCAGGCGGCAGGATCCTACAATGAGCAGTTCTTC.

This clonotype was observed a handful of times. V is TRBV6-1 and J is TRBJ2-7; 7 bases map to TRBD2. Trimming cost V 3 bases and J 3 bases; bases outside gene matches: 11. In germline, CDR1 is MNHNS, CDR2 SASEGT. This CDR3 region has 16 residues. CDR3 sequence reads: CASSDGWTRGYYEQYV. The CDR3 nucleotides are TGTGCCAGCAGTGATGGCTGGACTAGGGGATACTACGAGCAGTACGTC.

This chain uses TRBV4-3 with TRBJ2-3, with 11 nucleotides matching TRBD2. CDR3 size: 18 residues. The junction had 7 bases not matched to a gene; V was cut back by 0 bases and J by 2 bases. Looked up from germline, CDR1 is LGHNA and CDR2 is YSLEER. CDR3 coding DNA: TGCGCCAGCAGCCAAGATATCCTAGCGGGGGGATACACAGATACGCAGTATTTT. This codes for CASSQDILAGGYTDTQYF.

The rearrangement uses TRBV7-2 and TRBJ1-3; TRBD1 matches 7 bases. Per germline, CDR1 SGHTA and CDR2 FQGNSA. CDR3 length: 17 residues. The ends lost 4 bases at V and 0 bases at J; junction bases unmatched: 9. CDR3 coding DNA: TGTGCCAGCAGCTCCCTTCCGGGACAGAACTCTGGAAACACCATATATTTT. Protein product: CASSSLPGQNSGNTIYF.

There are a few counts of this clonotype. This chain uses TRBV6-5 with TRBJ1-1; D might be TRBD1 (5 bases). The V end lost 5 bases, the J end lost 1 base, and 11 bases lay between the germline ends. Germline V CDR1 and CDR2: MNHEY, SVGAGI. The length of the CDR3 is 14 residues. CDR3 DNA: TGTGCCAGCAGTCCAGCAGGGCAGAACACTGAAGCTTTCTTT. Its protein product is CASSPAGQNTEAFF.